Sequencing of this TCR beta chain was carried out in a study of blood T cell repertoires in COVID-19. V lost 5 bases and J lost 9, with 17 bases in between. Germline values: CDR1 MNHEY, CDR2 SVGEGT. The CDR3 runs to 15 residues. Generated by immunoSEQ multiplex PCR, the TCRdb table keeps only in-frame clones and is missing some. This table has approximately 260,000 clones, more than 70% appearing once. V and J are TRBV6-2 or TRBV6-3 and TRBJ1-6, with unresolved D. Sequenced sample: peripheral blood. The sequence was obtained from a woman between 40 and 50 years old who had recovered from COVID-19. DNA for the CDR3: TGTGCCAGCAGTCTTCAGGCCTTCAATATTTCACCCCTCCACTTT. This translates into CASSLQAFNISPLHF.